A single T cell receptor (beta chain) is shown here with its context. Its antigen is still unknown. Lactation, pregnancy, other autoimmune disease or uncontrolled infection led to exclusion of patients. Each 10 ml fresh peripheral blood draw supplied the PBMCs. This entry belongs to a study of T cells in Graves' hyperthyroidism and ophthalmopathy. Study-wide results and caveats: Blood also held most thyroid clonotypes expanded beyond 0.001.

Germline V gene lookup returns CDR1 MGHRA and CDR2 YSYEKL. The CDR3 is made up of 16 amino acids. The trim removed 1 base at V and 3 bases at J, leaving 6 bases unmatched. RNA transcripts gave rise to amplified TCR beta CDR3 regions. The TCR CDR3 first-round RT-PCR relied on the HTBI primer set. TCRdb passed the multiplex PCR reads through MiXCR, listing each CDR3 protein once. The data contain about 640,000 distinct CDR3 sequences, around 20% of them singletons. The sample comprised blood. This receptor was obtained from a man aged 25 to 40 with Graves' ophthalmopathy. V gene TRBV4-1 combines with J gene TRBJ2-1; TRBD2 matches at 7 bases. CDR3 loop: CASSQVDRDYYNEQFF. CDR3 in DNA: TGCGCCAGCAGCCAAGTAGACCGGGACTACTACAATGAGCAGTTCTTC.